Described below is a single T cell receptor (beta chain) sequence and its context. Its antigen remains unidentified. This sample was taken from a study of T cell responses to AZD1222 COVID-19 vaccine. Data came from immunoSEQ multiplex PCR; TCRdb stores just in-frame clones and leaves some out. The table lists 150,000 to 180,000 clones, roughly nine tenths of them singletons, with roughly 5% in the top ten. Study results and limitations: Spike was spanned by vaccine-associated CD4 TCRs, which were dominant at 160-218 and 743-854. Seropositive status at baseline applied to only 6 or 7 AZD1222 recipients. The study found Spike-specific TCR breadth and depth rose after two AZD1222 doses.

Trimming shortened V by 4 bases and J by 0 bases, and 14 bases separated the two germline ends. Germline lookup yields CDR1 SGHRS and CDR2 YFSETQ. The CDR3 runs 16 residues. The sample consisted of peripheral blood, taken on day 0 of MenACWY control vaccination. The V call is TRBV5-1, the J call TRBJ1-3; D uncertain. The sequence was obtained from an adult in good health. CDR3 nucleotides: TGCGCCAGCAGCGTCCTGGGAGTCGGCTCTGGAAACACCATATATTTT. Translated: CASSVLGVGSGNTIYF.